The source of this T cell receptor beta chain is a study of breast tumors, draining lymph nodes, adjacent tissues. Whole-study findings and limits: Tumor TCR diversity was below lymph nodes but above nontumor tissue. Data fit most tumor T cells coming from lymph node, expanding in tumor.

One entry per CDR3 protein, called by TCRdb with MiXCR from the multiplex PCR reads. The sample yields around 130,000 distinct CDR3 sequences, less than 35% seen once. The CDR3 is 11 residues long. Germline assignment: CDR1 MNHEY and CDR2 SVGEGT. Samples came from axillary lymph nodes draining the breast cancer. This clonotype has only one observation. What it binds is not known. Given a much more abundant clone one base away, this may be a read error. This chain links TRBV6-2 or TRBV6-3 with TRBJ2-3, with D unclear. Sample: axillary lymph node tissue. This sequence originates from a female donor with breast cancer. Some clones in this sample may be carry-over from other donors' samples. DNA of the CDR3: TGTGCCACCCTGCGATCCGATACGCAGTGTTTT. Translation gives CATLRSDTQCF.